This T cell receptor (beta chain) came from a study of beta chain features in type 1 diabetes. A remark on this clone: The antigen remains undetermined.

The whole isolated RNA underwent reverse transcription, so sequencing captured expressed TCRB transcripts. Generated by immunoSEQ multiplex PCR, the TCRdb table keeps only in-frame clones and is missing some. The sample carries about 900,000 clones, about 17% recorded once. Study-level points and caveats: Over-representation of high TCR-expressing cells was a possible consequence of cDNA sequencing.

Trimming removed 5 bases from V and 7 bases from J, with 12 bases in between. The CDR3 runs to 12 residues. CDR1 MNHEY and CDR2 SMNVEV come from the germline V gene (reference sequence). On average, the one heparinised blood draw given by each donor was about 100 mL. Isolation of CD4+ naive, central memory, regulatory and stem cell-like memory cells was achieved by sorting via CD45RO/CCR7/CD25/CD127/CD95/CD27. Over 95% purity was reached by all sorted populations. The chain employs TRBV27 and TRBJ2-7, with D perhaps TRBD1 (6 bases). This TCR was sampled from a woman aged 18-29 years in good health. Source material: naive CD4+ T cells from blood. The CDR3 DNA is TGTGCCAGCAGTCCCAACAGGGAAGAGCAGTACTTC. It yields the protein CASSPNREEQYF.